This passage covers 28 T cell receptor beta chains from one sample sequenced in a study of T cells in Graves' hyperthyroidism and ophthalmopathy. RNA transcripts were the template for amplifying TCR beta CDR3 regions. Researchers ran a first-round RT-PCR on the TCR CDR3 using the HTBI primer set. TCRdb redid the calling of the multiplex PCR reads with MiXCR, one entry per CDR3 protein. The table has a few hundred thousand distinct CDR3 sequences, about a sixth seen once. Sequencing was done on a sample of blood. These receptors came from a woman in her thirties or forties with Graves' ophthalmopathy.

V gene TRBV18 combines with J gene TRBJ1-5; D not resolved. From germline, CDR1 is KGHSH and CDR2 LQKENI. The CDR3 runs 12 residues. The ends were cut back, 2 bases at V and 6 bases at J, with 5 bases in the middle. CDR3 loop: CASSPAGQPQHF. The CDR3 DNA sequence: TGTGCCAGCTCACCAGCGGGTCAGCCCCAGCATTTT.

The chain combines TRBV20-1 with TRBJ2-1; 9 bases fit TRBD2. The CDR3 has 17 amino acids. After removal of 2 bases from V and 6 bases from J, the junction contained 14 bases not matched to a gene. Germline lookup yields CDR1 DFQATT and CDR2 SNEGSKA (reference sequence). In DNA form, the CDR3 reads TGCAGTGCTAGAAGTTGGGGTCGGCGGGGGGGCTTCAATGAGCAGTTCTTC. Protein sequence: CSARSWGRRGGFNEQFF.

This clonotype was observed many times. V is TRBV2 and J is TRBJ1-4, with 8 bases aligning to TRBD1. Trimming removed 6 bases from V and 2 bases from J; junction bases left unmatched: 2. The CDR3 is 14 residues long. Germline V gene data show CDR1 as SNHLY and CDR2 as FYNNEI. CDR3 coding DNA: TGTGCCAGCAGACGACAGGGGACTAATGAAAAACTGTTTTTT. Protein product: CASRRQGTNEKLFF.

This clonotype was recorded a few times. The rearrangement joins TRBV6-1 to TRBJ2-3; D call uncertain. CDR3 size: 14 residues. V lost 1 base and J 0 bases, leaving 5 bases between the germline ends. Germline V gives CDR1 MNHNS, CDR2 SASEGT. CDR3 bases: TGTGCCAGCAGTGAAGTCGAAAGCACAGATACGCAGTATTTT. As protein: CASSEVESTDTQYF.

This clonotype occurred a few times. The rearrangement uses TRBV6-2 or TRBV6-3 and TRBJ2-2, with D maybe TRBD2 (6 bases). CDR3 length: 14 residues. CDR1 is MNHEY and CDR2 is SVGEGT in the germline V gene. V was pared by 2 bases and J by 8 bases, with 12 bases between. CDR3 DNA sequence: TGTGCCAGCAGTTACATTTCGGGGGAAGGGGAGCTGTTTTTT. It yields the protein CASSYISGEGELFF.

The chain employs TRBV5-5 and TRBJ2-5; TRBD2 might be the D (7 bases). V was trimmed by 6 bases and J by 1 base, leaving 16 bases between them. This CDR3 contains 15 residues. The germline V gene has CDR1 SGHKS and CDR2 YYEKEE (reference sequence). CDR3: CASKANGGAQETQYF. DNA for the CDR3: TGTGCCAGCAAAGCAAATGGGGGGGCCCAAGAGACCCAGTACTTC. Complete variable domain (other parts from reference TRBV5-5 and TRBJ2-5): DAGVTQSPTHLIKTRGQQVTLRCSPISGHKSVSWYQQVLGQGPQFIFQYYEKEERGRGNFPDRFSARQFPNYSSELNVNALLLGDSALYLCASKANGGAQETQYFGPGTRLLVL.

The sample holds many counts of this clonotype. The rearrangement links TRBV11-2 to TRBJ1-2, with no clear D. V was cut by 0 bases and J by 8 bases, with 7 bases left in between. Per germline, CDR1 SGHAT and CDR2 FQNNGV. The CDR3 length is 12 residues. CDR3 in amino acids: CASSLEPGGYTF. DNA for the CDR3: TGTGCCAGCAGCTTAGAGCCCGGCGGCTACACCTTC.

This clonotype was counted ten times or more. This sequence joins TRBV7-9 and TRBJ2-7; 13 bases match TRBD2. There are 16 residues in the CDR3. With V trimmed by 3 bases and J by 0 bases, 2 bases remained unmatched. Germline CDR1 SEHNR, CDR2 FQNEAQ (reference sequence). This CDR3 reads CASSLGLAGSSYEQYF. The CDR3 bases are TGTGCCAGCAGCTTGGGACTAGCGGGGTCCTCCTACGAGCAGTACTTC.

Many counts were recorded for this clonotype. V is TRBV27 and J is TRBJ1-6, with 11 bases fitting TRBD1. With V trimmed by 4 bases and J by 1 base, 9 bases remained unmatched. The germline V gene has CDR1 MNHEY and CDR2 SMNVEV (reference sequence). The CDR3 length is 19 residues. The CDR3 region has the DNA TGTGCCAGCAGTTCGCCCGCGGGGACAGGGGGATCCTATAATTCACCCCTCCACTTT. Protein sequence: CASSSPAGTGGSYNSPLHF.

This clonotype was recorded at least ten times. This chain uses TRBV11-2 with TRBJ2-2; D ambiguous. Trimming left V 6 bases short and J 0 bases short, with 11 bases between. In germline, CDR1 is SGHAT, CDR2 FQNNGV. The CDR3 runs to 15 residues. The CDR3 coding sequence is TGTGCCAGCAGGGCTGAAGGGACGAACACCGGGGAGCTGTTTTTT. It yields the protein CASRAEGTNTGELFF.

This clonotype occurred many times. The chain is built from TRBV2 and TRBJ2-1, with 12 bases fitting TRBD2. Germline values: CDR1 SNHLY, CDR2 FYNNEI. V shed 8 bases and J 8 bases; nucleotides not matched to a gene: 7. The CDR3 has 14 amino acids. Here the CDR3 reads CASETSGSRDEQFF. The CDR3 coding sequence is TGTGCCAGCGAGACTAGCGGGAGTAGGGATGAGCAGTTCTTC. The whole variable domain, remainder taken from reference TRBV2 and TRBJ2-1, is EPEVTQTPSHQVTQMGQEVILRCVPISNHLYFYWYRQILGQKVEFLVSFYNNEISEKSEIFDDQFSVERPDGSNFTLKIRSTKLEDSAMYFCASETSGSRDEQFFGPGTRLTVL.

This clonotype was seen repeatedly, ten times or more. In DNA, the CDR3 is TGTGCCAGCAGTCGCAGTTACTCGGTAGATACGCAGTATTTT. It is translated as CASSRSYSVDTQYF. The V gene is TRBV6-1, the J gene TRBJ2-3; no reliable D call. Trimming removed 5 bases from V and 5 bases from J, with 14 bases in between. CDR3 size: 14 residues. CDR1 and CDR2 from the germline V gene are MNHNS and SASEGT.

There are a few counts of this clonotype. The V gene is TRBV2, the J gene TRBJ1-1; possibly TRBD1 for D (5 bases). V lost 6 bases and J lost 4, with 15 bases in between. The CDR3 is 14 residues long. Germline V CDR1 and CDR2: SNHLY, FYNNEI. This chain's CDR3 is CASRLTASTTEAFF. The CDR3 DNA is TGTGCCAGCAGGCTGACAGCAAGCACCACTGAAGCTTTCTTT.

This clonotype was seen at least ten times. The J gene is TRBJ2-3, the V gene TRBV5-1, with TRBD1 matching 10 bases. This CDR3 has 15 amino acids. Losses at the gene ends were 4 bases for V and 6 bases for J; bases not matched to a gene: 8. Germline CDR1 reads SGHRS; CDR2 reads YFSETQ. Written as DNA, the CDR3 is TGCGCCAGCAGCCGACGACAGGGGGCCTCGGATACGCAGTATTTT. This encodes CASSRRQGASDTQYF.

The chain recombines TRBV20-1 with TRBJ2-5; TRBD2 matches 9 bases. There are 16 residues in the CDR3. The V gene's germline CDR1 is DFQATT and CDR2 SNEGSKA (reference sequence). The V and J ends lost 0 bases and 4 bases, in that order; junction bases with no gene match: 9. The CDR3 coding sequence is TGCAGTGCTAGAGATGTTGCGGGGGGGCCAATAGAGACCCAGTACTTC. This gives the protein CSARDVAGGPIETQYF.

This clonotype was observed many times. The rearrangement links TRBV2 to TRBJ2-1; weak D call: TRBD1 (5 bases). Trimming left V 6 bases short and J 14 bases short, with 17 bases between. Germline CDR1 is SNHLY and CDR2 is FYNNEI. The length of the CDR3 is 12 residues. For the CDR3, the DNA is TGTGCCAGCAGAGCTGCGGCAGGGAATGAGTTCTTC. Its protein is CASRAAAGNEFF.

This clonotype was detected many times. Written as DNA, the CDR3 is TGTGCCAGCAGCCAGGGACAGGGCATGTTTATTGAAGCTTTCTTT. Its protein product is CASSQGQGMFIEAFF. V is TRBV28 and J is TRBJ1-1, with TRBD1 identical over 9 bases. The CDR3 has 15 amino acids. Germline V gene sequence: CDR1 MDHEN, CDR2 SYDVKM. Germline trimming cut 6 bases from V and 7 bases from J; bases unmatched to any gene: 12.

This clonotype was seen a handful of times. CDR3 coding DNA: TGTGCCAGCAGTTCACCCGGGACAGGGAACGGAAACACCATATATTTT. Translated, it gives CASSSPGTGNGNTIYF. The genes are TRBV28 and TRBJ1-3; 9 bases match TRBD1. The CDR3 is 16 amino acids. The V gene end was trimmed by 4 bases and the J gene end by 4 bases; junction bases not matched to a gene: 8. Per germline, CDR1 MDHEN and CDR2 SYDVKM.

This clonotype was found many times. V is TRBV11-2 and J is TRBJ2-7; D not resolved. CDR3 length: 14 residues. The V and J ends lost 5 bases and 3 bases respectively, with 14 bases between them. The germline CDR1 and CDR2 sequences are SGHAT and FQNNGV. The CDR3 spells CASSPLTGGYEQYF. The CDR3 DNA is TGTGCCAGCAGCCCACTGACTGGCGGCTACGAGCAGTACTTC.

CDR3 sequence: CASSRRDQLPDTQYF. CDR3 bases: TGTGCCAGCAGCCGCCGGGACCAGCTGCCAGATACGCAGTATTTT. V is TRBV7-9 and J is TRBJ2-3; D tentatively fits TRBD1 or TRBD2 (5 bases each). From germline, CDR1 is SEHNR and CDR2 FQNEAQ (reference sequence). This CDR3 region has 15 residues. V was clipped by 5 bases and J by 4 bases, with 16 bases between them.

To note about this clonotype: A much bigger clone sits one base away, suggesting this may be a read error. V usage is TRBV11-2 and J usage is TRBJ2-7; D uncertain. Germline assignment: CDR1 SGHAT and CDR2 FQNNGV. CDR3 size: 14 residues. The CDR3 sequence is CARSSPQVTYEQYF. The CDR3 DNA reads as TGTGCCAGGAGCTCCCCCCAAGTTACCTACGAGCAGTACTTC.

Comments on this clonotype: At one of its ends the junction is not consistent with the germline gene, which may arise from a read error. The chain has TRBV5-1 and TRBJ2-5, with D possibly matching TRBD2 (5 bases). The germline V gene has CDR1 SGHRS and CDR2 YFSETQ. CDR3 size: 14 residues. For the CDR3, the DNA is TGTGCCAGCAGCGTAGATTCGGGAAGAGAGACCCAGTACTTC. It translates to CASSVDSGRETQYF.

About this clonotype: This may come from a read error, since a much larger clone is one base off. Here the CDR3 reads CVSSWGDRRANEKLFF. The CDR3 DNA is TGTGTCAGCAGCTGGGGCGACCGGAGGGCGAATGAAAAACTGTTTTTT. This chain connects TRBV11-2 to TRBJ1-4; TRBD1 is a possible D gene (5 bases). The CDR3 has 16 residues. Germline V gene sequence: CDR1 SGHAT, CDR2 FQNNGV.

This clonotype has just one count. J is TRBJ2-4 and V is TRBV20-1; 9 nucleotides agree with TRBD2. The germline CDR1 and CDR2 sequences are DFQATT and SNEGSKA (reference sequence). The CDR3 has 13 amino acids. V gave up 1 base and J gave up 9 bases; unmatched junction bases: 4. CDR3 amino acids: CSARGLAESIQYF. The CDR3 nucleotides read TGCAGTGCTAGAGGACTAGCGGAAAGCATTCAGTACTTC.

At least ten counts were recorded for this clonotype. The V gene is TRBV12-3 or TRBV12-4, the J gene TRBJ2-5, with unresolved D. The CDR3 extends over 17 amino acids. The germline V and J ends were trimmed by 2 bases and 1 base, with 17 bases remaining between them. CDR3 region: CASSLFGRPYLQETQYF. DNA of the CDR3: TGTGCCAGCAGTTTATTCGGCAGACCCTACCTCCAAGAGACCCAGTACTTC.

In its sample, this clonotype was seen many times. The genes are TRBV28 and TRBJ2-5; a weak D match, TRBD1 (6 bases). Per germline, CDR1 MDHEN and CDR2 SYDVKM. This CDR3 region has 14 residues. Trimming pared 5 bases from V and 5 bases from J, leaving 15 bases between. CDR3 sequence: CASSGPLRGETQYF. DNA for the CDR3: TGTGCCAGCAGTGGACCGCTTAGGGGGGAGACCCAGTACTTC.

This clonotype came up many times. The V call is TRBV28, the J call TRBJ1-2; a weak D match, TRBD1 (5 bases). Germline V gene sequence: CDR1 MDHEN, CDR2 SYDVKM. V was trimmed by 3 bases and J by 5 bases, leaving 10 bases between them. The CDR3 consists of 13 residues. The CDR3 DNA reads as TGTGCCAGCAGTTTTATAGGGGAATATGGCTACACCTTC. Its translation: CASSFIGEYGYTF.

This clonotype has ten or more counts. This rearrangement joins TRBV11-2 to TRBJ2-7; no firm D call. V gave up 5 bases and J gave up 4 bases, with 21 bases separating them. This CDR3 is 16 amino acids long. Germline CDR1 is SGHAT and CDR2 is FQNNGV. CDR3 in amino acids: CASSGHRARNSYEQYF. The CDR3 nucleotides are TGTGCCAGCAGCGGGCATCGGGCAAGGAATAGTTACGAGCAGTACTTC.